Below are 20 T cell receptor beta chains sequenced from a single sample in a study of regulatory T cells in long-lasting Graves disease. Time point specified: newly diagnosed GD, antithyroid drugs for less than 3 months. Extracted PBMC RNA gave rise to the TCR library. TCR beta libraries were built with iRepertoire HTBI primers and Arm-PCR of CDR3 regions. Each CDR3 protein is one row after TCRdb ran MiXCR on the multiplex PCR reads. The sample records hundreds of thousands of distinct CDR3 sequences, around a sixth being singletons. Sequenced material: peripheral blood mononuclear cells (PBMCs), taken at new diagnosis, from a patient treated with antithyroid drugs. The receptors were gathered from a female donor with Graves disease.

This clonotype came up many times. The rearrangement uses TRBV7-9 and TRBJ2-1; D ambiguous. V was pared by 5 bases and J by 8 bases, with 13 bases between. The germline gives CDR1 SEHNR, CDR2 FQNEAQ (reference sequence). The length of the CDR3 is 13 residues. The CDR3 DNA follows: TGTGCCAGCAGCCCCCGTGGGGAAGATGAGCAGTTCTTC. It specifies CASSPRGEDEQFF. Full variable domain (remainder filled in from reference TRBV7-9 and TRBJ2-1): DTGVSQNPRHKITKRGQNVTFRCDPISEHNRLYWYRQTLGQGPEFLTYFQNEAQLEKSRLLSDRFSAERPKGSFSTLEIQRTEQGDSAMYLCASSPRGEDEQFFGPGTRLTVL.

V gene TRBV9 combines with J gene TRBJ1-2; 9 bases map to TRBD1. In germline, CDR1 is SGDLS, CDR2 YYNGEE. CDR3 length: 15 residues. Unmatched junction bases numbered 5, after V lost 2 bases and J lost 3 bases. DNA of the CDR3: TGTGCCAGCAGCGTCGGGACAGGGCCCCACTATGGCTACACCTTC. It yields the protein CASSVGTGPHYGYTF.

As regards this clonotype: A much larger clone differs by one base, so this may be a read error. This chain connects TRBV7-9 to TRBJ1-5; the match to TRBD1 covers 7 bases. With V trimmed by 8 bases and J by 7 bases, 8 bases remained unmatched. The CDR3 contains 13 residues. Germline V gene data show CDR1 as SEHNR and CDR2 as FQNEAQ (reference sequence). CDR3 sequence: CASPQGFGQPQHF. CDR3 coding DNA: TGTGCCAGCCCACAGGGGTTTGGCCAGCCCCAGCATTTT.

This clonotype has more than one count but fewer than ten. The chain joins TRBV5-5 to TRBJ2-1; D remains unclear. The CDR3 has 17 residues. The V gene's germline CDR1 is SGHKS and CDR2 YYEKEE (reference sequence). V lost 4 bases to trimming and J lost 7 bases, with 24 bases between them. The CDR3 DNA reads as TGTGCCAGCAGCGCCCCGGTGTCTCGATTAAATCGGAATGAGCAGTTCTTC. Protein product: CASSAPVSRLNRNEQFF.

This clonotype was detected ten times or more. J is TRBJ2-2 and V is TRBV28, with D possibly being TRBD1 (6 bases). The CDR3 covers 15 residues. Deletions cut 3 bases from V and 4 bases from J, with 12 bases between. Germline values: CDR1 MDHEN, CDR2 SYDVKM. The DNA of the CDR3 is TGTGCCAGCAGTTTGGATACAGGGAGCACCGGGGAGCTGTTTTTT. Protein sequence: CASSLDTGSTGELFF.

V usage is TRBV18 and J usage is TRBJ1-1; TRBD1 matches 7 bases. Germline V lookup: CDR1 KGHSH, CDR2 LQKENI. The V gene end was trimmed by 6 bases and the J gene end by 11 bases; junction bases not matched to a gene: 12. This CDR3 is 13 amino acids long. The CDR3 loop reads CASSRTGPEGAFF. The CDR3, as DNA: TGTGCCAGCTCGCGGACAGGTCCGGAGGGCGCTTTCTTT.

The CDR3 spells CSVWSSYEQYF. The CDR3 DNA is TGCAGTGTTTGGAGCTCCTACGAGCAGTACTTC. This chain uses TRBV20-1 with TRBJ2-7, with D hard to call. From germline, CDR1 is DFQATT and CDR2 SNEGSKA (reference sequence). V was pared by 7 bases and J by 0 bases, with 7 bases between. The CDR3 contains 11 residues.

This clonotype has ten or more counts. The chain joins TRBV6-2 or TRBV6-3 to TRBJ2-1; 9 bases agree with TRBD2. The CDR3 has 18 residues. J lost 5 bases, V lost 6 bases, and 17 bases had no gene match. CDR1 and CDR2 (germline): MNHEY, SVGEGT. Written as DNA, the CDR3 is TGTGCCAGCAGCGGAGAATTGGGGAGCGGGAGGACCCACAATGAGCAGTTCTTC. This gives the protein CASSGELGSGRTHNEQFF.

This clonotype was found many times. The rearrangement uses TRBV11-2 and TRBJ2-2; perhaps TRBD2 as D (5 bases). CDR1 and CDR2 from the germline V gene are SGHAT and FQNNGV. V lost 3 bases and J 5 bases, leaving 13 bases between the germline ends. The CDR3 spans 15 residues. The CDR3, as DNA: TGTGCCAGCAGCTTTTCGGAGGAAGCGACCGGGGAGCTGTTTTTT. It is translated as CASSFSEEATGELFF.

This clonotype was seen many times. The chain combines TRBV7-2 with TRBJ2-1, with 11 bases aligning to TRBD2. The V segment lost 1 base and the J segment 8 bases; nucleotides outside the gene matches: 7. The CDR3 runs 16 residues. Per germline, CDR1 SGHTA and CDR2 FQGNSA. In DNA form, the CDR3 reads TGTGCCAGCAGCTTAGGGGTGGGTAGCGGGAGGGATGAGCAGTTCTTC. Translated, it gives CASSLGVGSGRDEQFF.

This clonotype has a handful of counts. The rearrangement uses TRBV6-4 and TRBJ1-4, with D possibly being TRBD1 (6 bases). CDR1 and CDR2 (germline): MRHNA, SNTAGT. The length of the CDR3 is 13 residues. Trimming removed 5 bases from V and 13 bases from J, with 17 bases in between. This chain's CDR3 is CASSTSGTKGLFF. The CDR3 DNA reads TGTGCCAGCAGTACAAGCGGGACAAAAGGACTGTTTTTT.

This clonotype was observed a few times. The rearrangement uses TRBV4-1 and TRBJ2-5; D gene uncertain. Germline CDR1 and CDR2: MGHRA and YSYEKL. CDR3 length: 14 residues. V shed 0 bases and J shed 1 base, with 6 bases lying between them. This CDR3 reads CASSQDLSQETQYF. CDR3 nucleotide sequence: TGCGCCAGCAGCCAAGATTTGTCCCAAGAGACCCAGTACTTC.

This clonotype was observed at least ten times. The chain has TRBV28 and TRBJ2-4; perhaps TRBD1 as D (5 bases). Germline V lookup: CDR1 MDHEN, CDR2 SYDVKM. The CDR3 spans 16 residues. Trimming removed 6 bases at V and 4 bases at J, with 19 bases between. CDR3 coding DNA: TGTGCCAGCAGCCAATCTTTTGGGGCCCTTAAAAACATTCAGTACTTC. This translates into CASSQSFGALKNIQYF.

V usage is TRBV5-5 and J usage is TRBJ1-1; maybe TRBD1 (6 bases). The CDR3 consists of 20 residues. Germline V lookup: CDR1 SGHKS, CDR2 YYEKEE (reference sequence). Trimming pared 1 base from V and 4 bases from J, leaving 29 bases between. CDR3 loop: CASSLFYFSGGGQGTTEAFF. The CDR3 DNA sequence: TGTGCCAGCAGCTTGTTTTATTTTTCGGGGGGAGGTCAGGGGACCACTGAAGCTTTCTTT.

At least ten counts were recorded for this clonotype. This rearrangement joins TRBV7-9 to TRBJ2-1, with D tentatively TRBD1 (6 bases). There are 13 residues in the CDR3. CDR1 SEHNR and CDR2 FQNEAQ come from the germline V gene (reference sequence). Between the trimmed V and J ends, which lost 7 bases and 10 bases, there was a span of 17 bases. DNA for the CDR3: TGTGCCAGCACCACGAGGGGGTTGTCAGAGCAGTTCTTC. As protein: CASTTRGLSEQFF.

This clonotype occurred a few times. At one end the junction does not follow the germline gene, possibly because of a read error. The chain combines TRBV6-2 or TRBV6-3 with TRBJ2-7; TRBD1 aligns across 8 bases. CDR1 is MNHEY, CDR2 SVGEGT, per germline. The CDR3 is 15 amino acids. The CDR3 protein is CASREDRVYTSSTFF. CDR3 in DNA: TGTGCCAGCAGGGAGGACAGGGTTTATACGAGCAGTACTTTCTTC.

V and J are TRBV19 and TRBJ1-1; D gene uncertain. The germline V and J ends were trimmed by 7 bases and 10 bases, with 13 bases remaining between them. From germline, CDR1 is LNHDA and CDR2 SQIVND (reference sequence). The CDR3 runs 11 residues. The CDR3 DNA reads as TGTGCCAGTAACAACGCCCGGGGAGCTTTCTTT. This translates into CASNNARGAFF.

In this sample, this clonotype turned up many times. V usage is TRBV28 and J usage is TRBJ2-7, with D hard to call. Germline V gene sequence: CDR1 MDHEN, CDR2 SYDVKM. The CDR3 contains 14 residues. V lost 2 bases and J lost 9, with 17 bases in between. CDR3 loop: CASSLQSAVSGQYF. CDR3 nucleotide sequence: TGTGCCAGCAGTTTACAGAGCGCTGTCTCCGGGCAGTACTTC.

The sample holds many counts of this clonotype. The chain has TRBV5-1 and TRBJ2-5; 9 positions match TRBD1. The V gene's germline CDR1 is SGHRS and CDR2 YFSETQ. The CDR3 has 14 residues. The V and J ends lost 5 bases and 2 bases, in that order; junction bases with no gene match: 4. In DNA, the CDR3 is TGCGCCAGCAGTTATGGACAGGGGCAAGAGACCCAGTACTTC. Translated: CASSYGQGQETQYF.

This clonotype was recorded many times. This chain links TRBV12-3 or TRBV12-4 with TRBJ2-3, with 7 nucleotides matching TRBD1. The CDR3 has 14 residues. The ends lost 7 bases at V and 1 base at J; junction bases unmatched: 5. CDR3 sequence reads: CASNNRGGTDTQYF. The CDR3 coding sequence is TGTGCCAGCAACAACAGGGGAGGCACAGATACGCAGTATTTT.